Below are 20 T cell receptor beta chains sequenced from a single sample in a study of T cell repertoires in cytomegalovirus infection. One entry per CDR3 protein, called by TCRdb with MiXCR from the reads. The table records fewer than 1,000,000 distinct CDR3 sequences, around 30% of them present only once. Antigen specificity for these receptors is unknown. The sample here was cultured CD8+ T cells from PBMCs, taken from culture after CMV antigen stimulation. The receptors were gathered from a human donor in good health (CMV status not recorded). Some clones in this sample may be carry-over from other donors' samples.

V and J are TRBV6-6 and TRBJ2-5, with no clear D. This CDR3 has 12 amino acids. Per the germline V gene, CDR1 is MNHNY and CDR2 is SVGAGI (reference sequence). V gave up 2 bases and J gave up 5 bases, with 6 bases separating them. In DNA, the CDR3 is TGTGCCAGCAGTTACGGGGTGGAGACCCAGTACTTC. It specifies CASSYGVETQYF.

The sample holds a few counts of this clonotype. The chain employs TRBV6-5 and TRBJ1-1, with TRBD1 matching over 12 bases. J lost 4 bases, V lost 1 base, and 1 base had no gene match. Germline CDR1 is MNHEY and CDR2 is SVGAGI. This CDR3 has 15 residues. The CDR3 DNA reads TGTGCCAGCAGTTACTTGGGACAGGGGGCCACTGAAGCTTTCTTT. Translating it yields CASSYLGQGATEAFF.

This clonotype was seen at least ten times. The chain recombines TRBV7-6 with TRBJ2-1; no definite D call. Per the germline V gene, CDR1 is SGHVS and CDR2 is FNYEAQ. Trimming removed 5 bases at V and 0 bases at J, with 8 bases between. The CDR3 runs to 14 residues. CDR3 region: CASSPGPSYNEQFF. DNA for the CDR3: TGTGCCAGCAGCCCCGGGCCCTCCTACAATGAGCAGTTCTTC. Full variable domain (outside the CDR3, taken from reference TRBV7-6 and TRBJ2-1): GAGVSQSPRYKVTKRGQDVALRCDPISGHVSLYWYRQALGQGPEFLTYFNYEAQQDKSGLPNDRFSAERPEGSISTLTIQRTEQRDSAMYRCASSPGPSYNEQFFGPGTRLTVL.

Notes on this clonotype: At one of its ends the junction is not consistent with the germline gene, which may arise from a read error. CDR3 sequence: CVSSSGQGRSYNSPLHF. The CDR3 nucleotides are TGTGTCAGCAGTTCCGGACAGGGGAGGTCCTATAATTCACCCCTCCACTTT. The rearrangement joins TRBV6-6 to TRBJ1-6, with 9 bases fitting TRBD1. There are 17 residues in the CDR3. CDR1 MNHNY and CDR2 SVGAGI come from the germline V gene (reference sequence).

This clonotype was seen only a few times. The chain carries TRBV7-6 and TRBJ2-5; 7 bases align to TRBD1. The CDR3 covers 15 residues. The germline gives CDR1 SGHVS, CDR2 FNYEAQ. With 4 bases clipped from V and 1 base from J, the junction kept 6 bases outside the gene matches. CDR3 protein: CASSYTGASQETQYF. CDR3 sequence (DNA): TGTGCCAGCAGCTACACAGGGGCCTCCCAAGAGACCCAGTACTTC.

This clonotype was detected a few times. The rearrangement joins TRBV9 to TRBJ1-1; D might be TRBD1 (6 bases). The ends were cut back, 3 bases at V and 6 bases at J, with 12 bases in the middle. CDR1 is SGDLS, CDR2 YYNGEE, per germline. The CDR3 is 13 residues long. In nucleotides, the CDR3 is TGTGCCAGCAGCGCGGCGACAGGCTCTGAAGCTTTCTTT. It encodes CASSAATGSEAFF. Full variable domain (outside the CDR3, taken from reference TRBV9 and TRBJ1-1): DSGVTQTPKHLITATGQRVTLRCSPRSGDLSVYWYQQSLDQGLQFLIQYYNGEERAKGNILERFSAQQFPDLHSELNLSSLELGDSALYFCASSAATGSEAFFGQGTRLTVV.

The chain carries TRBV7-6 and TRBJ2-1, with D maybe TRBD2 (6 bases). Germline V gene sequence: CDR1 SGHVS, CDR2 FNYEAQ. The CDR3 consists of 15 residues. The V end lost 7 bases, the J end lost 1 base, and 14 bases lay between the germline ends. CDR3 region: CASTPDGGSYNEQFF. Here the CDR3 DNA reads TGTGCCAGCACCCCTGACGGGGGTTCCTACAATGAGCAGTTCTTC.

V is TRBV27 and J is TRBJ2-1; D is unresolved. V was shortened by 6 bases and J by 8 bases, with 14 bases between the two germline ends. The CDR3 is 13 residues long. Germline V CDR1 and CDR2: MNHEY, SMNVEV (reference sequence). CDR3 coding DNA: TGTGCCAGCAGCCGCGGCGTTCTCGATGAGCAGTTCTTC. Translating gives CASSRGVLDEQFF.

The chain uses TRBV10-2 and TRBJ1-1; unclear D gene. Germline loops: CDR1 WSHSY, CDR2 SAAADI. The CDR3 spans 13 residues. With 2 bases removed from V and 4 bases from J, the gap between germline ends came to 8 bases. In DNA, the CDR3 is TGCGCCAGCAGTGAGGGCACGTTCACTGAAGCTTTCTTT. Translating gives CASSEGTFTEAFF.

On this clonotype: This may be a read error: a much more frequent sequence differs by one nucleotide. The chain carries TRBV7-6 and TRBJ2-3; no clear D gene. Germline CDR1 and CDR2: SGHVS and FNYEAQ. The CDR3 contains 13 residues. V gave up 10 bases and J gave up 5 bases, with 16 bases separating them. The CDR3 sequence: CANMKDLGDTQYF. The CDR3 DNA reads TGTGCCAACATGAAGGATTTGGGAGATACGCAGTATTTT.

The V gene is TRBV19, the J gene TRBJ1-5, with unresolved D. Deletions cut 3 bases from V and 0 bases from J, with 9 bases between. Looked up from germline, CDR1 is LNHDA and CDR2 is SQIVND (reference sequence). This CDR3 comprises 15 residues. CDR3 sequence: CASSMEVHSNQPQHF. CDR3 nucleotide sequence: TGTGCCAGTAGTATGGAAGTCCATAGCAATCAGCCCCAGCATTTT.

CDR3 bases: TGCGCCAGCAGCCAAAGACTGGACGTCCGCTACGAGCAGTACTTC. Its translation: CASSQRLDVRYEQYF. The chain recombines TRBV4-1 with TRBJ2-7; no clear D. V lost 2 bases, J lost 3 bases, and 14 bases lay in between. The length of the CDR3 is 15 residues. Per germline, CDR1 MGHRA and CDR2 YSYEKL.

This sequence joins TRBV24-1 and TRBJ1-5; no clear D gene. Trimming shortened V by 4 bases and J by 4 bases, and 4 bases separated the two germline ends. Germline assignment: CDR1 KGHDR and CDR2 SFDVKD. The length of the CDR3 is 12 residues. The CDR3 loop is CATSEGNQPQHF. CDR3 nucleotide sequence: TGTGCCACCAGTGAGGGTAATCAGCCCCAGCATTTT.

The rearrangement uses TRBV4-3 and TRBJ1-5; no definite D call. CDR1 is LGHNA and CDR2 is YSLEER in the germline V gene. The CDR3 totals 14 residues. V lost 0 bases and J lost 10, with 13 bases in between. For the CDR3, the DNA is TGCGCCAGCAGCCAAGACAGGTCCCCAGCACCCCAGCATTTT. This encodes CASSQDRSPAPQHF.

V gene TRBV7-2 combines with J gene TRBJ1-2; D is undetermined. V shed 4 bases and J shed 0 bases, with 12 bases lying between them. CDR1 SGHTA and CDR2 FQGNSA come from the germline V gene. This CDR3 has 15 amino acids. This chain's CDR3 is CASSWRKESNYGYTF. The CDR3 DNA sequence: TGTGCCAGCAGCTGGCGGAAGGAGTCTAACTATGGCTACACCTTC.

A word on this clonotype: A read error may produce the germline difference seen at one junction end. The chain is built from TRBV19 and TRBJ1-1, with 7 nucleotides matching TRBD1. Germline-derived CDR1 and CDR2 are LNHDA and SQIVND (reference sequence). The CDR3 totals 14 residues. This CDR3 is CASSWDSMNTGAFF. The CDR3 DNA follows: TGTGCCAGTAGTTGGGACAGCATGAACACTGGAGCTTTCTTT.

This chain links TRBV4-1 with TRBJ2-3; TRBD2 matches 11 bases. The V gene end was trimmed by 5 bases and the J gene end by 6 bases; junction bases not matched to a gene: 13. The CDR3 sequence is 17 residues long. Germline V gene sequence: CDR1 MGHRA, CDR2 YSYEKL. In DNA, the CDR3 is TGCGCCAGCAGCTCGACGTTAGCGGGGGGGCGATGGGATACGCAGTATTTT. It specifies CASSSTLAGGRWDTQYF.

The CDR3 nucleotides are TGTGCCAGCAGTTTAAGTAGCGGGGGCGATGAGCAGTTCTTC. Translated, it gives CASSLSSGGDEQFF. The V and J genes are TRBV27 and TRBJ2-1; 9 bases agree with TRBD2. Germline assignment: CDR1 MNHEY and CDR2 SMNVEV (reference sequence). Unmatched junction bases numbered 4, after V lost 2 bases and J lost 8 bases. The CDR3 is 14 residues long.

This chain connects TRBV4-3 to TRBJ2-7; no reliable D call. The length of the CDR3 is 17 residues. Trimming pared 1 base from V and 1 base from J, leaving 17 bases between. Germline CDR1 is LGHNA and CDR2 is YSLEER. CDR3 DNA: TGCGCCAGCAGCCAAGGGGCGGTGGTGCAGGATTCCTACGAGCAGTACGTC. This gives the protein CASSQGAVVQDSYEQYV.

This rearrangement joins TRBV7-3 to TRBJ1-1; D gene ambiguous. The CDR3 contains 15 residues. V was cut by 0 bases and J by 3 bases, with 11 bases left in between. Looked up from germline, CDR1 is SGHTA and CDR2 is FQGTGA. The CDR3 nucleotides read TGTGCCAGCAGCTTAACGGTTGGCAGAGACACTGAAGCTTTCTTT. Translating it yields CASSLTVGRDTEAFF.